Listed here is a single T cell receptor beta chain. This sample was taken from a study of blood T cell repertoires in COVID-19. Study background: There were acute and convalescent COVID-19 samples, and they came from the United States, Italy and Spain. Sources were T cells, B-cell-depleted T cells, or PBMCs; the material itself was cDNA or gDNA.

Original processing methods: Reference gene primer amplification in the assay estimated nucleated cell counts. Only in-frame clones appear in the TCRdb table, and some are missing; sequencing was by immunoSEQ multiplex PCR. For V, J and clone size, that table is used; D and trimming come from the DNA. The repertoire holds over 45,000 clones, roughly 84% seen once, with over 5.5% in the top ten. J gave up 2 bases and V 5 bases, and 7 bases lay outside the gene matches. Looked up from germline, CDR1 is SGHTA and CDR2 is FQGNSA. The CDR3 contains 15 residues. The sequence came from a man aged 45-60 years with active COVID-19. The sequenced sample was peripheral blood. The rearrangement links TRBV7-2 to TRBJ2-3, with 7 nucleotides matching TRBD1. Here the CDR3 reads CASSITGVDTDTQYF. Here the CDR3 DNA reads TGTGCCAGCAGCATAACAGGGGTGGACACAGATACGCAGTATTTT.